One T cell receptor (beta chain) is described in this entry. The V and J ends lost 5 bases and 5 bases, in that order; junction bases with no gene match: 14. CDR3 size: 16 residues. The germline V gene has CDR1 MDHEN and CDR2 SYDVKM. Genomic DNA (from each subset) was split evenly across several immunoSEQ plates. Repertoires were generated with immunoSEQ multiplex PCR, while TCRdb's copy carries only in-frame clones and drops some. The repertoire has roughly 2,500,000 clones, over 85% of them found once; the top ten carry approximately 0.36%. The sample comes from a study of shared clonotypes between healthy human individuals. Study at large: CD4 naive and CD4 memory each took three plates per donor, while CD8 naive took two and CD8 memory one.

The V call is TRBV28, the J call TRBJ2-7; 8 bases line up with TRBD2. The receptor was derived from a man aged 18 to 30 in good health. Some clones in this sample may be carry-over from other donors' samples. The sequenced material came from naive CD4+ T cells from PBMCs. Described subset: CD45RA+ positively selected. The CDR3 DNA follows: TGTGCCAGCAGTCCGGGGGGGCAAACAGGGCTCGACGAGCAGTACTTC. Translating gives CASSPGGQTGLDEQYF.